Given below is one TCR beta chain in context. Some second doses came at about 4 weeks and others at about 12 weeks; these were pooled. The CDR3 contains 13 residues. This entry belongs to a study of T cell responses to AZD1222 COVID-19 vaccine. Here immunoSEQ multiplex PCR was the method, and the copy in TCRdb shows in-frame clones only, minus some. The table has fewer than 180,000 clones, approximately 90% seen once. V and J are TRBV21-1 and TRBJ2-5. TRBV21-1 is recorded as a pseudogene. The TCR originated in an adult who received the AZD1222 COVID-19 vaccine. This specimen was peripheral blood, taken 28 days after the second AZD1222 dose. The CDR3 DNA reads TGTGCCAGCAGCAAAGCGCTTTGGGAGACCCAGTACTTC. This sequence encodes CASSKALWETQYF.